What follows are 13 T cell receptor beta chains derived from one specimen sequenced in a study of blood T cell repertoires in COVID-19. Clones were sequenced by immunoSEQ multiplex PCR, and TCRdb holds only the in-frame ones, with some missing. The sample holds about 160,000 clones, 81% seen once. The sequencing input was PBMCs or T cells enriched from blood (not recorded which). These receptors all come from a middle-aged woman with acute COVID-19.

The genes are TRBV12-3 or TRBV12-4 and TRBJ1-3; D ambiguous. This CDR3 contains 13 residues. Trimming left V 3 bases short and J 4 bases short, with 7 bases between. The CDR3 sequence is CASSFPGGNTIYF. The CDR3, as DNA: TGTGCCAGCAGTTTCCCGGGGGGAAACACCATATATTTT.

The V and J genes are TRBV10-3 and TRBJ2-2, with 8 bases aligning to TRBD2. The germline V gene has CDR1 ENHRY and CDR2 SYGVKD. V gave up 8 bases and J gave up 5 bases; unmatched junction bases: 13. The CDR3 is 16 residues long. The CDR3 DNA reads TGTGCCATCGCCTCCCCAGAGGGACTAGGGACCGGGGAGCTGTTTTTT. Translation gives CAIASPEGLGTGELFF.

The chain links TRBV30 to TRBJ1-6; the D is unclear. Germline assignment: CDR1 GTSNPN and CDR2 SVGIG (reference sequence). This CDR3 contains 12 residues. CDR3 sequence (DNA): TGTGCGGGAGGGCAACCTAATTCACCCCTCCACTTT. As protein: CAGGQPNSPLHF.

The chain links TRBV4-1 to TRBJ1-4; D unclear. Germline V lookup: CDR1 MGHRA, CDR2 YSYEKL. Trimming stripped 1 base from V and 7 bases from J, with 10 bases between. The CDR3 is 14 residues long. CDR3 in amino acids: CASSQAYRGEKLFF. The CDR3 nucleotides read TGCGCCAGCAGCCAAGCCTATAGAGGTGAAAAACTGTTTTTT.

V and J are TRBV7-2 and TRBJ2-2; no firm D call. CDR1 and CDR2 (germline): SGHTA, FQGNSA. The CDR3 covers 14 residues. The V and J ends lost 5 bases and 2 bases respectively, with 9 bases between them. The CDR3 DNA reads TGTGCCAGCAGCCGCGGTTTCAACACCGGGGAGCTGTTTTTT. Translating it yields CASSRGFNTGELFF. Together with reference TRBV7-2 and TRBJ2-2, the CDR3 gives the full variable domain: GAGVSQSPSNKVTEKGKDVELRCDPISGHTALYWYRQSLGQGLEFLIYFQGNSAPDKSGLPSDRFSAERTGGSVSTLTIQRTQQEDSAVYLCASSRGFNTGELFFGEGSRLTVL.

This clone was counted a single time. The chain recombines TRBV7-2 with TRBJ1-6, with D unclear. CDR1 is SGHTA and CDR2 is FQGNSA in the germline V gene. Trimming cost V 3 bases and J 5 bases, with 2 bases left between them. The CDR3 runs to 12 residues. CDR3 region: CASSFNNSPLHF. Here the CDR3 DNA reads TGTGCCAGCAGCTTCAATAATTCACCCCTCCACTTT.

This sequence joins TRBV19 and TRBJ1-2; D is ambiguous. The CDR3 contains 14 residues. Trimming left V 0 bases short and J 2 bases short, with 7 bases between. CDR1 and CDR2 (germline): LNHDA, SQIVND (reference sequence). CDR3 DNA sequence: TGTGCCAGTAGTATAGATCCCCAGAACTATGGCTACACCTTC. Its translation: CASSIDPQNYGYTF.

The rearrangement uses TRBV25-1 and TRBJ2-1; 7 bases line up with TRBD2. This CDR3 is 12 amino acids long. Germline V gene sequence: CDR1 MGHDK, CDR2 SYGVNS. V trimming: 6 bases; J trimming: 5 bases; junction bases outside the gene matches: 1. The CDR3 loop is CASRGGNNEQFF. As DNA, the CDR3 is TGTGCCAGCAGGGGAGGGAACAATGAGCAGTTCTTC.

J is TRBJ2-7 and V is TRBV7-8; 12 bases map to TRBD2. This CDR3 is built from 15 residues. V shed 5 bases, J shed 2 bases, and the junction held 4 bases outside the gene matches. CDR1 and CDR2 from the germline V gene are SGHVS and FQNEAQ. The CDR3 bases are TGTGCCAGCAGCATGACTAGCGGGGGAGCCTACGAGCAGTACTTC. Residues: CASSMTSGGAYEQYF.

The chain carries TRBV20-1 and TRBJ2-5, with D maybe TRBD1 (6 bases). From germline, CDR1 is DFQATT and CDR2 SNEGSKA (reference sequence). The CDR3 length is 14 residues. Trimming removed 3 bases from V and 1 base from J, with 12 bases in between. CDR3 DNA: TGCAGTGCTAGTCCGGGACACCTCCAAGAGACCCAGTACTTC. Residues: CSASPGHLQETQYF.

This chain joins TRBV3-1 (or the pseudogene TRBV3-2) and TRBJ1-1; D is undetermined. V lost 1 base to trimming and J lost 7 bases, with 10 bases between them. The CDR3 totals 13 residues. Germline V gene lookup returns CDR1 LGHDT and CDR2 YNNKEL (reference sequence). The CDR3 DNA reads TGTGCCAGCAGCCAAGGCGACGAGGTTGAAGCTTTCTTT. Its protein is CASSQGDEVEAFF.

The chain joins TRBV9 to TRBJ2-5, with TRBD2 matching 8 bases. V lost 4 bases to trimming and J lost 3 bases; unmatched junction nucleotides: 5. This CDR3 contains 14 residues. Germline values: CDR1 SGDLS, CDR2 YYNGEE. The DNA of the CDR3 is TGTGCCAGCAGCTTAAAACTAGCGGAAGAGACCCAGTACTTC. It encodes CASSLKLAEETQYF. Full variable domain (missing parts from reference TRBV9 and TRBJ2-5): DSGVTQTPKHLITATGQRVTLRCSPRSGDLSVYWYQQSLDQGLQFLIQYYNGEERAKGNILERFSAQQFPDLHSELNLSSLELGDSALYFCASSLKLAEETQYFGPGTRLLVL.

The rearrangement uses TRBV5-5 and TRBJ1-2; 9 bases are shared with TRBD1. The germline gives CDR1 SGHKS, CDR2 YYEKEE (reference sequence). The junction had 9 bases not matched to a gene; V was cut back by 4 bases and J by 2 bases. The CDR3 runs 16 residues. CDR3 in amino acids: CASSEGQGAYNYGYTF. The CDR3 coding sequence is TGTGCCAGCAGCGAGGGACAGGGCGCGTACAACTATGGCTACACCTTC. Based on the CDR3 plus reference TRBV5-5 and TRBJ1-2, the full variable domain is DAGVTQSPTHLIKTRGQQVTLRCSPISGHKSVSWYQQVLGQGPQFIFQYYEKEERGRGNFPDRFSARQFPNYSSELNVNALLLGDSALYLCASSEGQGAYNYGYTFGSGTRLTVV.